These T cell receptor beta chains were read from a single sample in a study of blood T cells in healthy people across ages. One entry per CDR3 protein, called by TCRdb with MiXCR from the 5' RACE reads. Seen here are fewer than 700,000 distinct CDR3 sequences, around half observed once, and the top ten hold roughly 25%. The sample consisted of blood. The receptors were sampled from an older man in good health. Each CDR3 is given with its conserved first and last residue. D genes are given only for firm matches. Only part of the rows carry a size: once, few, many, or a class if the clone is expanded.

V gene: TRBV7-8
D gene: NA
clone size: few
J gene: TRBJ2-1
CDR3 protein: CASSGSEYNEQFF
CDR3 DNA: TGTGCCAGCAGTGGGAGCGAATACAATGAGCAGTTCTTC

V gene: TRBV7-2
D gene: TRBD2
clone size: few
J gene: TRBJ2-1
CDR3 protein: CASSSRLAGNNEQFF
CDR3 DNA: TGTGCCAGCAGCTCGAGACTAGCGGGGAACAATGAGCAGTTCTTC

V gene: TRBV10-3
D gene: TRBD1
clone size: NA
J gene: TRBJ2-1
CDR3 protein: CAISGTGGLEQFF
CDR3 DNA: TGTGCCATCAGCGGGACAGGAGGCCTTGAGCAGTTCTTC

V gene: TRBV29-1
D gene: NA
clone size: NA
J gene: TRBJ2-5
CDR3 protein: CSVAPTSRLGETQYF
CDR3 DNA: TGCAGCGTTGCCCCGACGAGTCGCCTCGGGGAGACCCAGTACTTC

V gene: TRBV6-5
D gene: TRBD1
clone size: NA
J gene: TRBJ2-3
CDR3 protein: CASCSTGGADTQYF
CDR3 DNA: TGTGCCAGCTGTTCGACAGGGGGTGCAGACACGCAGTATTTT

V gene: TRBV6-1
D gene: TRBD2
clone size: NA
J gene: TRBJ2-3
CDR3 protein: CASSGLAGVCTQYF
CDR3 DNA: TGTGCCAGCAGCGGACTAGCGGGAGTATGTACGCAGTATTTT

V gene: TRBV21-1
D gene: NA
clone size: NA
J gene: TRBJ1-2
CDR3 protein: CASSKNGFGGRDYGYTF
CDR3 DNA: TGTGCCAGCAGCAAAAACGGATTCGGGGGGCGCGACTATGGCTACACCTTC

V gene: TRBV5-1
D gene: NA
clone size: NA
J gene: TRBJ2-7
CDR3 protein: CASSQFDGEGRGETRYF
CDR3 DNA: TGCGCCAGCAGCCAATTCGACGGTGAGGGTCGGGGAGAGACCCGGTACTTC

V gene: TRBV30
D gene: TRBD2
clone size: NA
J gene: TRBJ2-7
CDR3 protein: CAWTLSGTSGRHYEQYF
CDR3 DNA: TGTGCCTGGACCCTTTCCGGGACTAGCGGGAGGCACTACGAGCAGTACTTC

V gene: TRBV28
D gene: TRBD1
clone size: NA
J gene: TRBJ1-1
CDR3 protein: CASKLTGFNTEAFF
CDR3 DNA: TGTGCCAGCAAACTGACAGGGTTTAACACTGAAGCTTTCTTT

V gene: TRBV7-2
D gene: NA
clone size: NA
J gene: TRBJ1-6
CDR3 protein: CASSLKGGHNSPLHF
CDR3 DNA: TGTGCCAGCAGCTTGAAGGGAGGGCATAATTCACCCCTCCACTTT

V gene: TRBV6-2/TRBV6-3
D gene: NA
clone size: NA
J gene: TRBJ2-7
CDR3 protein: CASSYQGSVPYEQYF
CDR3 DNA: TGTGCCAGCAGTTATCAGGGGTCAGTCCCCTACGAGCAGTACTTC

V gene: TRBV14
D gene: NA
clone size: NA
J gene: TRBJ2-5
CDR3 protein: CASSQEVTGTQYF
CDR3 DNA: TGTGCCAGCAGCCAAGAGGTGACCGGGACCCAGTACTTC

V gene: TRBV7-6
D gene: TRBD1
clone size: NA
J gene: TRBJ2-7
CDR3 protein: CASSRDRAHEQYF
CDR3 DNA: TGTGCCAGCAGCCGGGACAGGGCCCACGAGCAGTACTTC

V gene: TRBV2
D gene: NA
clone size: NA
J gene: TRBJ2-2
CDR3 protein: CASRAGRGLTPGELFF
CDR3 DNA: TGTGCCAGCAGAGCTGGTAGGGGCCTTACCCCGGGGGAGCTGTTTTTT

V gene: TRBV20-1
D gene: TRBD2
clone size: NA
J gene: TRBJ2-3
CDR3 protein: CSARDPLAAPRPTADTQYF
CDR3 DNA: TGCAGTGCTAGAGATCCCCTAGCGGCCCCGAGGCCCACCGCAGATACGCAGTATTTT

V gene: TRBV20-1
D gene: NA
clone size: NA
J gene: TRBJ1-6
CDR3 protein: CSASGGKSLYSPNSPLHF
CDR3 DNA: TGCAGTGCTAGTGGAGGCAAATCGTTATATAGCCCTAATTCACCCCTCCACTTT

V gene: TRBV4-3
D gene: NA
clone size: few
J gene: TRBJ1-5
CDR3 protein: CASSQALIPINQPQHF
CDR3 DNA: TGCGCCAGCAGCCAAGCCCTTATACCGATCAATCAGCCCCAGCATTTT

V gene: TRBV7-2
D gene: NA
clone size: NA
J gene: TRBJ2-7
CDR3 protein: CASSLFRLEIYEQYF
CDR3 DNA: TGTGCCAGCAGCTTATTCCGACTAGAGATTTACGAGCAGTACTTC

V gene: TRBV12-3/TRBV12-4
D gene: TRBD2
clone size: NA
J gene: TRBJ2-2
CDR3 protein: CASSLGSSGNTGELFF
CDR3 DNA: TGTGCCAGCAGTTTAGGGTCTAGCGGGAACACCGGGGAGCTGTTTTTT

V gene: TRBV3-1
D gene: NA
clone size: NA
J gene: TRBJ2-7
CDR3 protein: CASSQARSEQYF
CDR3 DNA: TGTGCCAGCAGCCAAGCTCGCAGCGAGCAGTACTTC

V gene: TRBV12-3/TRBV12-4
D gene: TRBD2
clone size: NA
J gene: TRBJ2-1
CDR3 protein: CASSSELGLGGSNEQFF
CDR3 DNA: TGTGCCAGCAGCTCCGAGTTGGGACTAGGAGGCTCCAATGAGCAGTTCTTC

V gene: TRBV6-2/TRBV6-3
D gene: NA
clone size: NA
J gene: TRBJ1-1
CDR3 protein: CATSAGSEAFF
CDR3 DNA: TGTGCCACCTCTGCGGGGAGTGAAGCTTTCTTT

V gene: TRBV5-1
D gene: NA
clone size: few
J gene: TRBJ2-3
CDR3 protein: CASSGPGAGRTDTQYF
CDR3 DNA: TGCGCCAGCAGCGGGCCAGGGGCCGGACGTACAGATACGCAGTATTTT

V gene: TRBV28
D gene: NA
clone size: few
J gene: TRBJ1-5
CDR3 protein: CASSLPLTEYSNQPQHF
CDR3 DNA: TGTGCCAGCAGTTTACCCCTGACAGAATATAGCAATCAGCCCCAGCATTTT

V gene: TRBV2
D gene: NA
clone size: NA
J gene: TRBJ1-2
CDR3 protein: CASSEVSGMGYGYTF
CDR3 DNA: TGTGCCAGCAGTGAAGTTTCTGGAATGGGGTATGGCTACACCTTC

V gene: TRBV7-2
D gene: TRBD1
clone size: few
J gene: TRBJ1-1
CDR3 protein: CASSLRDRNTEAFF
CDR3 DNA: TGTGCCAGCAGCTTACGGGACAGGAACACTGAAGCTTTCTTT

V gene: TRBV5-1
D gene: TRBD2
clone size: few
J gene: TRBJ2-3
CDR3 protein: CASSFFAGGNTDTQYF
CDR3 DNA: TGCGCCAGCAGCTTTTTCGCGGGGGGCAACACAGATACGCAGTATTTT

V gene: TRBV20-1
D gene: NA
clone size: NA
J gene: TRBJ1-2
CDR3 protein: CSARASLLNGYTF
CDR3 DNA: TGCAGTGCGCGGGCATCTCTACTTAATGGCTACACCTTC

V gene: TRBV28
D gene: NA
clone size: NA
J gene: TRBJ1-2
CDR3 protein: CASSWKSYGYTF
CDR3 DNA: TGTGCCAGCAGCTGGAAGTCGTATGGCTACACCTTC

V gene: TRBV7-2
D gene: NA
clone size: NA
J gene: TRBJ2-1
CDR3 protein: CASSLDGIGLYNEQFF
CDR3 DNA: TGTGCCAGCAGCTTAGATGGGATAGGTCTCTACAATGAGCAGTTCTTC

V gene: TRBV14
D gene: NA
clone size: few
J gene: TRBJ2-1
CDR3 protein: CASSQVGGVSVNEQFF
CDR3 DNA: TGTGCCAGCAGCCAAGTCGGAGGCGTGTCGGTGAATGAGCAGTTCTTC

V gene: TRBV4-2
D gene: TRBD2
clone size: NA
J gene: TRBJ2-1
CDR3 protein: CASSQAYPGTSGRGTYNEQFF
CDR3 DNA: TGTGCCAGCAGCCAAGCCTACCCCGGGACTAGCGGGAGGGGCACCTACAATGAGCAGTTCTTC

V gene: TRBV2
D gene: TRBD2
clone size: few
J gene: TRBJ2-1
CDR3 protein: CASSGLAVGEQFF
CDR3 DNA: TGTGCCAGCAGTGGACTAGCGGTGGGTGAGCAGTTCTTC

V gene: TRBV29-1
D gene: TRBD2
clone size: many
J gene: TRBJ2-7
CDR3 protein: CSVEDRSGSYEQYF
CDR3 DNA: TGCAGCGTTGAAGATAGGAGCGGGAGCTACGAGCAGTACTTC

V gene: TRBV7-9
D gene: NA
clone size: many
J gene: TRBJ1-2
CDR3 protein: CASSLEGGYGYTF
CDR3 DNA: TGTGCCAGCAGCCTAGAAGGGGGATATGGCTACACCTTC

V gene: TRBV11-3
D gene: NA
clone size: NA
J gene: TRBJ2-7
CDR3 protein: CASSLYPGEAYEQYF
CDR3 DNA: TGTGCCAGCAGCTTATATCCGGGGGAAGCCTACGAGCAGTACTTC

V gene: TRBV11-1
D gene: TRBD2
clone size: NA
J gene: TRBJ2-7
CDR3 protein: CASSLGPQSAGGPWYEQYF
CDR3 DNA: TGTGCCAGCAGCTTAGGACCCCAAAGCGCGGGAGGGCCCTGGTACGAGCAGTACTTC

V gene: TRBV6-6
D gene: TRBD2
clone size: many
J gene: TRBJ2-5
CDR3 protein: CASSRGGPQETQYF
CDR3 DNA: TGTGCCAGCAGTCGGGGGGGCCCCCAAGAGACCCAGTACTTC

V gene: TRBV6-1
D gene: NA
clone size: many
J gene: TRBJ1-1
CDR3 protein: CASSPALNTEAFF
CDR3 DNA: TGTGCCAGCAGCCCAGCCTTGAACACTGAAGCTTTCTTT

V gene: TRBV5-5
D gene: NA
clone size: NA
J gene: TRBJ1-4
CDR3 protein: CASRKQGSLEKLFF
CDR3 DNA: TGTGCCAGCAGGAAACAGGGAAGTCTTGAAAAACTGTTTTTT

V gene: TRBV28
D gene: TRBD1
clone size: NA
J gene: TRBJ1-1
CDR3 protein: CASSFGDRGNTEAFF
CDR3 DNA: TGTGCCAGCAGTTTTGGGGACAGGGGGAACACTGAAGCTTTCTTT

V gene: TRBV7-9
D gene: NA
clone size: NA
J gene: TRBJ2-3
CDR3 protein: CASSLRTRQPSTDTQYF
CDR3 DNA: TGTGCCAGCAGCTTGAGGACGCGGCAACCAAGCACAGATACGCAGTATTTT

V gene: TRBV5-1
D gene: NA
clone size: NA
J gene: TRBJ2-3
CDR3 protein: CASSLEGAPGADTQYF
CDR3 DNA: TGCGCCAGCAGCTTGGAGGGGGCTCCGGGGGCAGATACGCAGTATTTT

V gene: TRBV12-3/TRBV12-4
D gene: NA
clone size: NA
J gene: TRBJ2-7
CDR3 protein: CASSLSSADNEQYF
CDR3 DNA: TGTGCCAGCAGTTTATCCTCGGCCGACAATGAGCAGTACTTC